The 5 T cell receptor beta chains listed next were all sequenced from one sample in a study of radiotherapy plus CTLA-4 blockade in lung cancer. Some clones are missing from TCRdb's copy, which holds only in-frame ones; the method was immunoSEQ multiplex PCR. The data show 35,000 to 40,000 clones, about 86% seen once. This sample comprised peripheral blood, obtained from a patient treated with radiotherapy plus ipilimumab. These receptors all stem from a human donor with non-small cell lung cancer whose response to radiotherapy plus ipilimumab could not be evaluated.

The J gene is TRBJ1-4, the V gene TRBV19; 10 bases line up with TRBD1. This CDR3 is built from 15 residues. Trimming removed 6 bases from V and 7 bases from J; junction bases left unmatched: 8. CDR1 LNHDA and CDR2 SQIVND come from the germline V gene (reference sequence). The CDR3 region has the DNA TGTGCCAGTAGAGAGGGGACAGGGGCGGCTGAAAAACTGTTTTTT. Translation gives CASREGTGAAEKLFF.

The rearrangement joins TRBV28 to TRBJ2-1; 7 nucleotides line up with TRBD2. The V and J ends lost 6 bases and 6 bases, in that order; junction bases with no gene match: 11. The CDR3 length is 15 residues. Germline V gene data show CDR1 as MDHEN and CDR2 as SYDVKM. The CDR3 spells CASSLGLGGGNEQFF. DNA for the CDR3: TGTGCCAGCAGCTTGGGACTTGGGGGGGGCAATGAGCAGTTCTTC.

This chain links TRBV6-1 with TRBJ1-5; TRBD1 might be the D (5 bases). CDR1 is MNHNS and CDR2 is SASEGT in the germline V gene. Trimming removed 2 bases from V and 4 bases from J, with 12 bases in between. The CDR3 is made up of 15 amino acids. The CDR3: CASSEKDGGNQPQHF. CDR3 bases: TGTGCCAGCAGTGAAAAGGACGGGGGGAATCAGCCCCAGCATTTT.

The chain joins TRBV2 to TRBJ2-3; D gene uncertain. This CDR3 comprises 15 residues. Germline CDR1 is SNHLY and CDR2 is FYNNEI. The V gene lost 6 bases and the J gene lost 0 bases, with 13 bases spanning the gap. The CDR3 DNA sequence: TGTGCCAGCAGCCGCGGAGAGGCGAGCACAGATACGCAGTATTTT. It specifies CASSRGEASTDTQYF.

The rearrangement joins TRBV29-1 to TRBJ2-1; a possible D gene is TRBD2 (5 bases). The CDR3 covers 16 residues. The germline CDR1 and CDR2 sequences are SQVTM and ANQGSEA. The V and J ends lost 1 base and 0 bases respectively, with 13 bases between them. The CDR3 reads CSVEGLQSDSYNEQFF. As DNA, the CDR3 is TGCAGCGTTGAAGGACTACAGTCCGACTCCTACAATGAGCAGTTCTTC.